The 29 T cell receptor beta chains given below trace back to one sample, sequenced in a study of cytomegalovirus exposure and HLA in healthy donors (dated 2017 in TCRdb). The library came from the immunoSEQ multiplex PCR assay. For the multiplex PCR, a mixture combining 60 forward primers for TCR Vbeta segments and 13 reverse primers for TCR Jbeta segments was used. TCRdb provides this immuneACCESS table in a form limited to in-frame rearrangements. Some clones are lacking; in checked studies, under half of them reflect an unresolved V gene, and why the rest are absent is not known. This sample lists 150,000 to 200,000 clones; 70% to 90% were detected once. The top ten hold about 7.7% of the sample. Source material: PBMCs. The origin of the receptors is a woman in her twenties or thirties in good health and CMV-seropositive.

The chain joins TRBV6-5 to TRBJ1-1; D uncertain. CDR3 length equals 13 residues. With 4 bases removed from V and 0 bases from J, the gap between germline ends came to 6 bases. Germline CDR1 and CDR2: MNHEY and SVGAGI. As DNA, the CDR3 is TGTGCCAGCAGTTGGTCAGTGAACACTGAAGCTTTCTTT. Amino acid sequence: CASSWSVNTEAFF.

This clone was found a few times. CDR3 region: CASRRSVGTASNYGYTF. As DNA, the CDR3 is TGTGCCAGCAGACGGTCTGTTGGGACAGCATCGAACTATGGCTACACCTTC. This rearrangement joins TRBV27 to TRBJ1-2; TRBD1 matches at 7 bases. The germline V gene has CDR1 MNHEY and CDR2 SMNVEV (reference sequence). This CDR3 spans 17 amino acids. The V segment lost 6 bases and the J segment 2 bases; nucleotides outside the gene matches: 15.

CDR3 protein: CASSYTSGGALPRTQYF. CDR3 coding DNA: TGTGCCAGCAGCTACACTAGCGGGGGAGCCCTCCCCAGGACCCAGTACTTC. V gene TRBV7-9 combines with J gene TRBJ2-5, with 11 bases matching TRBD2. V trimming: 4 bases; J trimming: 7 bases; junction bases outside the gene matches: 14. Per germline, CDR1 SEHNR and CDR2 FQNEAQ (reference sequence). CDR3 length: 17 amino acids.

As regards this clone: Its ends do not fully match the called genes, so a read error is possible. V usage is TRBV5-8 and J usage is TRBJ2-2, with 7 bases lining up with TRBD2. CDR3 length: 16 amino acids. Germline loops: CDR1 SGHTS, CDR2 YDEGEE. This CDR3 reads CASSPGLGANTGELFF. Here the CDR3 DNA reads TGCGCCAGCAGCCCAGGACTAGGGGCAAACACCGGGGAGCTGTTTTTT.

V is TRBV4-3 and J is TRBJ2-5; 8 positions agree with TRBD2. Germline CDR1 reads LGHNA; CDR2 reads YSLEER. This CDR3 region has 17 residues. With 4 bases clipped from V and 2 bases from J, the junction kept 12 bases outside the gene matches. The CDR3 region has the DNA TGCGCCAGCAGCCGCGGGGGGTCAGGGGTGTTTCAAGAGACCCAGTACTTC. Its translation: CASSRGGSGVFQETQYF.

CDR3 in DNA: TGCGCCAGCAGTAACCTACTCAATGAGCAGTTCTTC. It specifies CASSNLLNEQFF. This chain joins TRBV10-2 and TRBJ2-1, with D hard to call. Trimming left V 5 bases short and J 6 bases short, with 8 bases between. The CDR3 is made up of 12 amino acids. Germline loops: CDR1 WSHSY, CDR2 SAAADI.

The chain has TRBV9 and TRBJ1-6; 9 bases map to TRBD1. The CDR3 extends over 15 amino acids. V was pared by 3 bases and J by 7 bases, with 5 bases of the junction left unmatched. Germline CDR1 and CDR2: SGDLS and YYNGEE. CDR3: CASSAPGQGNSPLHF. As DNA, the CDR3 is TGTGCCAGCAGCGCCCCCGGACAGGGGAATTCACCCCTCCACTTT.

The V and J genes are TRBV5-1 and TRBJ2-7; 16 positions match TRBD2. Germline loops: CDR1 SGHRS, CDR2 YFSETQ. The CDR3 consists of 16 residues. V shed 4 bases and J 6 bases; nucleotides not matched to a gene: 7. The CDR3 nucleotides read TGCGCCAGCAGCAGGGGACTAGCGGGGGGGCTGTCCGAGCAGTACTTC. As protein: CASSRGLAGGLSEQYF.

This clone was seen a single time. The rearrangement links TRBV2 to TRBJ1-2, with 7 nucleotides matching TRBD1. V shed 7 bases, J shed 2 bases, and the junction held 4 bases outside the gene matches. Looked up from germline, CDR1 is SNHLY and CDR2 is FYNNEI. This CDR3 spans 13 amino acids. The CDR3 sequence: CASTGTENYGYTF. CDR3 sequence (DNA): TGTGCCAGCACCGGGACAGAGAACTATGGCTACACCTTC.

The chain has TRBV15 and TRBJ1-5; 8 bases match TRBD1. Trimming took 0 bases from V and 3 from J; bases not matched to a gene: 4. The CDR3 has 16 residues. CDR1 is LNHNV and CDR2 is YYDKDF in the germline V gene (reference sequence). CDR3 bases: TGTGCCACCAGCAGAGAACCGGGACAGGTCAATCAGCCCCAGCATTTT. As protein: CATSREPGQVNQPQHF.

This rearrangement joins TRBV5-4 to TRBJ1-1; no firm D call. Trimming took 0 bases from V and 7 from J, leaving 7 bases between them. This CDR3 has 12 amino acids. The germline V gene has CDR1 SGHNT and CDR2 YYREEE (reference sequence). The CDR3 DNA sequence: TGTGCCAGCAGCTTGGTTGGACTTGAAGCTTTCTTT. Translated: CASSLVGLEAFF.

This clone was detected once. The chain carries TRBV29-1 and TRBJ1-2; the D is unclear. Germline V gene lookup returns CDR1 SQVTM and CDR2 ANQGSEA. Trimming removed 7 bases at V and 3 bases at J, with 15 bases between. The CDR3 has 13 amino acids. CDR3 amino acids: CSAGGGKDYGYTF. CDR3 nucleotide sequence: TGCAGCGCTGGAGGAGGGAAGGACTATGGCTACACCTTC.

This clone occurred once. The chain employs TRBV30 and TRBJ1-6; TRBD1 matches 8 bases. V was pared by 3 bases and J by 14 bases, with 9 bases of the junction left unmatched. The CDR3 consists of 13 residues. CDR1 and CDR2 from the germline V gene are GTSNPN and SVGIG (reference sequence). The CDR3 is CAWSSGGAGTLHF. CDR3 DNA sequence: TGTGCCTGGAGCTCAGGGGGCGCGGGGACCCTCCACTTT.

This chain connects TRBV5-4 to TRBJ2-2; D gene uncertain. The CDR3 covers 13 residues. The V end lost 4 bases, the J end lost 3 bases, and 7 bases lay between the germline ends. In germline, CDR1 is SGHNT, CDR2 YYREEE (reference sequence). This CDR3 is CASSPYYTGELFF. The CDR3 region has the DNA TGTGCCAGCAGCCCATACTACACCGGGGAGCTGTTTTTT.

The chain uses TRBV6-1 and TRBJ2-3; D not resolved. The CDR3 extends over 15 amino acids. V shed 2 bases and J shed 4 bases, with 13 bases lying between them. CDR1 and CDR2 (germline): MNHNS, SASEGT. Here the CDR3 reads CASSESVFIADTQYF. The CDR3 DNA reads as TGTGCCAGCAGTGAATCGGTCTTTATTGCAGATACGCAGTATTTT.

CDR3 nucleotide sequence: TGTGCCAGCAGCGTCGCAGACAGGGCCTACGAGCAGTACTTC. Translating gives CASSVADRAYEQYF. The chain employs TRBV9 and TRBJ2-7, with 7 bases identical to TRBD1. The V and J ends lost 2 bases and 2 bases, in that order; junction bases with no gene match: 4. The germline V gene encodes CDR1 SGDLS and CDR2 YYNGEE. This CDR3 spans 14 amino acids. Full variable domain (missing parts from reference TRBV9 and TRBJ2-7): DSGVTQTPKHLITATGQRVTLRCSPRSGDLSVYWYQQSLDQGLQFLIQYYNGEERAKGNILERFSAQQFPDLHSELNLSSLELGDSALYFCASSVADRAYEQYFGPGTRLTVT.

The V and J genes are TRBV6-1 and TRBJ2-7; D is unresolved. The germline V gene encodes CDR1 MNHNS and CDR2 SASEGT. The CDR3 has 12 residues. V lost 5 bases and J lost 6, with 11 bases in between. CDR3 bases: TGTGCCAGCAGTACGGTATATGTCGAGCAGTACTTC. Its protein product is CASSTVYVEQYF.

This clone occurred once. CDR3 DNA sequence: TGTGCCAGCAGCCCGGGGACACGAACGCCAGGAGGCTACACCTTC. Its protein product is CASSPGTRTPGGYTF. The chain uses TRBV11-3 and TRBJ1-2, with a weak D call TRBD1 (6 bases). V lost 5 bases to trimming and J lost 8 bases, with 21 bases between them. This CDR3 region has 15 residues. Germline assignment: CDR1 SGHNT and CDR2 YENEEA.

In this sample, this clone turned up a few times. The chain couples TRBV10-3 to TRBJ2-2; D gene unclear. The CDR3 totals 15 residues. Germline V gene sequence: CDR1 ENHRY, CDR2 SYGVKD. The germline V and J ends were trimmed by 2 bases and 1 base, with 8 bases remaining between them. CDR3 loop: CAISEARLNTGELFF. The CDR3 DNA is TGTGCCATCAGTGAGGCGAGATTGAACACCGGGGAGCTGTTTTTT.

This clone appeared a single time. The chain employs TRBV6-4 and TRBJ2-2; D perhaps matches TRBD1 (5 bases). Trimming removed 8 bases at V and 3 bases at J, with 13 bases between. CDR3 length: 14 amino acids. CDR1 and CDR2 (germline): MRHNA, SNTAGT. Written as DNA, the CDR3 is TGTGCCAGCGAGACAGACCGAGACACCGGGGAGCTGTTTTTT. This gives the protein CASETDRDTGELFF.

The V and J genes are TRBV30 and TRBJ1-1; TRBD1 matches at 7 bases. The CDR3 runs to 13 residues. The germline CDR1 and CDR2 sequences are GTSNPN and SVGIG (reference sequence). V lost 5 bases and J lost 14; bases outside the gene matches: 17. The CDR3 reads CAWFRQGGRIAFF. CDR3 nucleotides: TGTGCCTGGTTCCGACAGGGAGGTCGGATAGCGTTCTTT.

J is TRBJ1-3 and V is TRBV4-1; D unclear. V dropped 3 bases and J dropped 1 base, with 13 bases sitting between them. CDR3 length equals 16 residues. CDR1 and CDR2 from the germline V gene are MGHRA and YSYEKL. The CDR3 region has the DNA TGCGCCAGCAGCCACCCTAAGCAGGCGTCTGGAAACACCATATATTTT. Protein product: CASSHPKQASGNTIYF.

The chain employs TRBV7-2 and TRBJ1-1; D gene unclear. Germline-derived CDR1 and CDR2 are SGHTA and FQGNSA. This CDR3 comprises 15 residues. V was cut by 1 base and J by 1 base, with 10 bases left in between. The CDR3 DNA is TGTGCCAGCAGCTTAGGTCTCAGTTCGAACACTGAAGCTTTCTTT. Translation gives CASSLGLSSNTEAFF.

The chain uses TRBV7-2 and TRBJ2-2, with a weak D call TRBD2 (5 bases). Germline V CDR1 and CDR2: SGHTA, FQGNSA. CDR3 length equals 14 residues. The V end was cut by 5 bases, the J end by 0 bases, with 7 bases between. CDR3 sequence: CASSRGANTGELFF. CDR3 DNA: TGTGCCAGCAGCCGGGGAGCGAACACCGGGGAGCTGTTTTTT.

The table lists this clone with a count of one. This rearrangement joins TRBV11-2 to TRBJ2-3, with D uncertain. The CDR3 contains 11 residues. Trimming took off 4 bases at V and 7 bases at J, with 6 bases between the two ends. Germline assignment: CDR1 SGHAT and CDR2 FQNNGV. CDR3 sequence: CASSSYYTQYF. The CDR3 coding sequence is TGTGCCAGCAGCTCCTATTATACGCAGTATTTT.

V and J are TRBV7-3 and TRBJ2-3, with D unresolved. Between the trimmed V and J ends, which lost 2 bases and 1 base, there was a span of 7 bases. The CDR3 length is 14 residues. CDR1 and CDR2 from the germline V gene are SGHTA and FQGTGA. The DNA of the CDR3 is TGTGCCAGCAGCTTAGACACAGGCACAGATACGCAGTATTTT. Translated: CASSLDTGTDTQYF.

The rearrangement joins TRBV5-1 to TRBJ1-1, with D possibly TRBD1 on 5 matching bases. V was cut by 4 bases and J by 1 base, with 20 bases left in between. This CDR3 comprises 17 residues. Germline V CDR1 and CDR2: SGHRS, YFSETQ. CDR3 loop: CASSPGVLGQTNTEAFF. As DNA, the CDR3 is TGCGCCAGCAGCCCCGGAGTTCTAGGACAAACGAACACTGAAGCTTTCTTT.

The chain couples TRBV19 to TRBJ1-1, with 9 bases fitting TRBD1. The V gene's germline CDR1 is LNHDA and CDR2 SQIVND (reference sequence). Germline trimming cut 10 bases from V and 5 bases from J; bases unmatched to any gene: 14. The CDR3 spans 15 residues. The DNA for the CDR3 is TGTGCCACCTTACCCGGGACAGGGTGGATGACTGAAGCTTTCTTT. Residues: CATLPGTGWMTEAFF.

The CDR3 region is CASSHISPAKGHNYGYTF. Here the CDR3 DNA reads TGCGCCAGCAGTCACATTTCCCCAGCGAAAGGACATAACTATGGCTACACCTTC. The chain couples TRBV23-1 to TRBJ1-2; D may be TRBD1 (5 bases). TRBV23-1 is treated as an ORF (open reading frame) with a function not yet certain. V shed 3 bases and J shed 1 base, with 21 bases lying between them. The CDR3 is 18 residues long.